This record covers a single TCR beta chain. This record belongs to a study of blood T cell repertoires in COVID-19. In the study overall: Donors in the United States, Italy and Spain gave samples during acute or convalescent COVID-19. In each case, the material was cDNA or gDNA derived from T cells, B-cell-depleted T cells, or PBMCs.

Produced via immunoSEQ multiplex PCR; TCRdb's table is partial and in-frame only. The table has some 120,000 clones, more than 75% seen once. The V gene lost 6 bases and the J gene lost 2 bases, with 11 bases spanning the gap. From germline, CDR1 is SGDLS and CDR2 YYNGEE. This CDR3 region has 13 residues. The rearrangement uses TRBV9 and TRBJ1-2; tentatively, D is TRBD1 (5 bases). This TCR derives from a woman aged 55-69 years with acute or convalescent COVID-19. Sequenced sample: peripheral blood. The CDR3 is CASNRDSNYGYTF. The CDR3 DNA follows: TGTGCCAGCAACCGGGACTCCAACTATGGCTACACCTTC.